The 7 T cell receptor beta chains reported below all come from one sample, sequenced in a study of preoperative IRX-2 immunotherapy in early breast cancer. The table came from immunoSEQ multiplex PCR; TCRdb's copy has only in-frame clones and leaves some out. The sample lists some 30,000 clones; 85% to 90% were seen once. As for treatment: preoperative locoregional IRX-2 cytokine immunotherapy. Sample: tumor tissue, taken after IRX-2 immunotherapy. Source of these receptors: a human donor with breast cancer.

CDR3 sequence: CASSLSVYSGVTYGYTF. The CDR3 DNA follows: TGTGCCAGCAGCTTATCAGTCTACAGCGGGGTGACCTATGGCTACACCTTC. The chain is built from TRBV6-8 and TRBJ1-2; D call uncertain. The CDR3 contains 17 residues. With 6 bases removed from V and 4 bases from J, the gap between germline ends came to 24 bases. Germline V CDR1 and CDR2: MNHGY, SAAAGT.

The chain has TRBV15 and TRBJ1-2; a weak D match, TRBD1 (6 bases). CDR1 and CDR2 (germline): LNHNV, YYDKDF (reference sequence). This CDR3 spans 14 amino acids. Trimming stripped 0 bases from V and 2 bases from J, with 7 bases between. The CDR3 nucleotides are TGTGCCACCAGCAGAGACAGGGGAAACTATGGCTACACCTTC. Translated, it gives CATSRDRGNYGYTF.

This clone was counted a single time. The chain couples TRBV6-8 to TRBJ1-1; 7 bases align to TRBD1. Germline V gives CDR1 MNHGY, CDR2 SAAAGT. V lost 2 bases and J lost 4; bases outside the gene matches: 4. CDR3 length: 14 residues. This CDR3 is CASSYRGRITEAFF. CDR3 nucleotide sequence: TGTGCCAGCAGTTACAGGGGGCGTATCACTGAAGCTTTCTTT.

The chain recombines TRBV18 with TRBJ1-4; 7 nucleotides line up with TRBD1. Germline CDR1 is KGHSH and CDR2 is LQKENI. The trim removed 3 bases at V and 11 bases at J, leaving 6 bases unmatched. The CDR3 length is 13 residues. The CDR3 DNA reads TGTGCCAGCTCACCGAGACAGGGAGAGAAACTGTTTTTT. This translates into CASSPRQGEKLFF.

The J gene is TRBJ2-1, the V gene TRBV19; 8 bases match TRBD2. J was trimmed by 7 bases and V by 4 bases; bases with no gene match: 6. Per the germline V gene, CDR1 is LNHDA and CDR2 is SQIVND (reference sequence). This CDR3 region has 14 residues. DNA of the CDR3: TGTGCCAGTAGTAAGAGCGGGGGAACGAATGAGCAGTTCTTC. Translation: CASSKSGGTNEQFF.

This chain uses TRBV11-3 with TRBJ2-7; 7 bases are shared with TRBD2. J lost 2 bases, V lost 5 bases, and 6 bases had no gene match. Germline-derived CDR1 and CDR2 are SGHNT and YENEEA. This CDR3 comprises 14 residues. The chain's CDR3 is CASSEGLTPYEQYV. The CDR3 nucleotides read TGTGCCAGCAGCGAGGGACTAACCCCCTACGAGCAGTACGTC.

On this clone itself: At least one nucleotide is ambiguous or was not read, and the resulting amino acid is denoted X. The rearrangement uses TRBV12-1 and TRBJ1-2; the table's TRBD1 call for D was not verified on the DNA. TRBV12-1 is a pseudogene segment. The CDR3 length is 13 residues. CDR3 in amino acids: CXSSRKQGWGYTF. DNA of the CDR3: TGTGYCAGCAGCAGGAAACAGGGCTGGGGCTACACCTTC.